A single sample is the source of the 25 T cell receptor beta chains below, sequenced in a study of cytomegalovirus exposure and HLA in healthy donors. Use of 60 Vbeta and 13 Jbeta primers characterized the PCR. Sequenced by immunoSEQ multiplex PCR; TCRdb stores in-frame clones only, minus some. The sample lists about 130,000 clones, approximately 82% occurring once. The sequencing sample was made of PBMCs. These receptors came from a boy younger than 10 in good health and CMV-seronegative.

This rearrangement joins TRBV6-1 to TRBJ2-3; 12 bases line up with TRBD2. The CDR3 totals 14 residues. CDR1 and CDR2 (germline): MNHNS, SASEGT. The V and J ends lost 3 bases and 8 bases, in that order; junction bases with no gene match: 3. CDR3 sequence: CASSERLAGVTQYF. The CDR3 DNA sequence: TGTGCCAGCAGTGAGAGACTAGCGGGGGTTACGCAGTATTTT.

V and J are TRBV11-2 and TRBJ2-1; a weak D match, TRBD2 (6 bases). Between the trimmed V and J ends, which lost 5 bases and 1 base, there was a span of 15 bases. This CDR3 has 16 amino acids. Germline-derived CDR1 and CDR2 are SGHAT and FQNNGV. The CDR3 sequence: CASSLERVPSYNEQFF. For the CDR3, the DNA is TGTGCCAGCAGCCTCGAGCGGGTCCCTTCCTACAATGAGCAGTTCTTC.

This sequence joins TRBV6-5 and TRBJ1-5; the D gene is possibly TRBD1 (5 bases). Germline V gene lookup returns CDR1 MNHEY and CDR2 SVGAGI. Trimming pared 5 bases from V and 2 bases from J, leaving 13 bases between. The CDR3 contains 15 residues. The chain's CDR3 is CASSTQGWGNQPQHF. For the CDR3, the DNA is TGTGCCAGCAGTACCCAGGGTTGGGGCAATCAGCCCCAGCATTTT.

The chain recombines TRBV9 with TRBJ1-1, with 7 positions matching TRBD1. This CDR3 contains 14 residues. V gave up 6 bases and J gave up 3 bases; unmatched junction bases: 8. In germline, CDR1 is SGDLS, CDR2 YYNGEE. CDR3 sequence (DNA): TGTGCCAGCAACCAAGGGACAGACTACACTGAAGCTTTCTTT. It codes for CASNQGTDYTEAFF.

This chain joins TRBV7-3 and TRBJ2-3, with D possibly TRBD2 on 5 matching bases. The CDR3 is 15 residues long. Trimming took off 2 bases at V and 2 bases at J, with 11 bases between the two ends. Germline V gene sequence: CDR1 SGHTA, CDR2 FQGTGA. The CDR3 loop is CASSLVGMTTDTQYF. The CDR3 DNA reads as TGTGCCAGCAGCTTAGTCGGGATGACCACAGATACGCAGTATTTT.

The gene calls are TRBV7-3 and TRBJ2-1; 11 bases map to TRBD1. In germline, CDR1 is SGHTA, CDR2 FQGTGA. The CDR3 is made up of 14 amino acids. J gave up 8 bases and V 5 bases, and 5 bases lay outside the gene matches. This CDR3 is CASSIGQGAYEQFF. DNA of the CDR3: TGTGCCAGCAGCATCGGACAGGGGGCCTATGAGCAGTTCTTC.

The chain joins TRBV13 to TRBJ2-2, with TRBD1 matching over 11 bases. The germline gives CDR1 PRHDT, CDR2 FYEKMQ (reference sequence). V shed 4 bases, J shed 7 bases, and the junction held 2 bases outside the gene matches. There are 14 residues in the CDR3. CDR3 DNA: TGTGCCAGCAGCTGGGGACAGGGGGTCGGGGAGCTGTTTTTT. Translating gives CASSWGQGVGELFF.

This clone appeared a few times. The chain couples TRBV29-1 to TRBJ2-3; 11 bases match TRBD2. Trimming cost V 2 bases and J 4 bases; bases outside gene matches: 5. The CDR3 extends over 15 amino acids. CDR1 is SQVTM, CDR2 ANQGSEA, per germline. In DNA, the CDR3 is TGCAGCGTTGAAATACTAGCGGGGGTTCCAGATACGCAGTATTTT. Translating gives CSVEILAGVPDTQYF.

The chain carries TRBV7-8 and TRBJ1-1; no clear D gene. The CDR3 consists of 12 residues. From germline, CDR1 is SGHVS and CDR2 FQNEAQ. V lost 4 bases, J lost 7 bases, and 10 bases lay in between. The CDR3 region has the DNA TGTGCCAGCAGCTATAACCTACTTGAAGCTTTCTTT. It translates to CASSYNLLEAFF.

The chain is built from TRBV18 and TRBJ1-2, with 9 positions matching TRBD1. The V segment lost 6 bases and the J segment 4 bases; nucleotides outside the gene matches: 6. The CDR3 covers 14 residues. Germline V gives CDR1 KGHSH, CDR2 LQKENI. CDR3 sequence: CASSPTDRGYGYTF. As DNA, the CDR3 is TGTGCCAGCTCCCCAACGGACAGGGGCTATGGCTACACCTTC.

The rearrangement joins TRBV29-1 to TRBJ2-2; no reliable D call. V lost 4 bases and J lost 2, with 5 bases in between. Per germline, CDR1 SQVTM and CDR2 ANQGSEA. The CDR3 extends over 12 amino acids. This CDR3 reads CSVVANTGELFF. Here the CDR3 DNA reads TGCAGCGTTGTAGCCAACACCGGGGAGCTGTTTTTT.

To note about this clone: Mismatch with germline at one junction end may stem from a read error. The genes are TRBV7-9 and TRBJ1-1, with D perhaps TRBD1 (6 bases). This CDR3 is 17 amino acids long. Looked up from germline, CDR1 is SEHNR and CDR2 is FQNEAQ (reference sequence). The CDR3 loop reads CSSSSRGGADLNTEAFF. DNA of the CDR3: TGTTCCAGCAGCTCCCGGGGGGGGGCAGACTTGAACACTGAAGCTTTCTTT.

The V and J genes are TRBV7-9 and TRBJ2-3; possibly TRBD2 for D (6 bases). Germline V gene sequence: CDR1 SEHNR, CDR2 FQNEAQ (reference sequence). This CDR3 is 15 amino acids long. The V end lost 4 bases, the J end lost 2 bases, and 13 bases lay between the germline ends. The CDR3 coding sequence is TGTGCCAGCAGCTCCGCAGCGGGTTTCACAGATACGCAGTATTTT. It encodes CASSSAAGFTDTQYF.

This clone was detected only a few times. Other nucleotide sequences from this sample produce the same CDR3. The CDR3 DNA reads as TGTGCCAGCAGCCCGGGGGGCTCCTACGAGCAGTACTTC. This translates into CASSPGGSYEQYF. The chain joins TRBV5-6 to TRBJ2-7; TRBD2 aligns across 7 bases. Losses at the gene ends were 4 bases for V and 0 bases for J; bases not matched to a gene: 1. The germline V gene has CDR1 SGHDT and CDR2 YYEEEE. This CDR3 is built from 13 residues.

The CDR3 DNA sequence: TGTGCCAGCACCCTAGGGACAGGCAATCAGCCCCAGCATTTT. This gives the protein CASTLGTGNQPQHF. The gene calls are TRBV2 and TRBJ1-5, with 7 bases lining up with TRBD1. The CDR3 extends over 14 amino acids. The V segment lost 7 bases and the J segment 2 bases; nucleotides outside the gene matches: 5. The germline V gene encodes CDR1 SNHLY and CDR2 FYNNEI.

The chain links TRBV2 to TRBJ2-2, with TRBD1 matching over 9 bases. The CDR3 loop spans 18 amino acids. J gave up 7 bases and V 8 bases, and 20 bases lay outside the gene matches. CDR1 SNHLY and CDR2 FYNNEI come from the germline V gene. The CDR3 bases are TGTGCCAGCCTTGGGAGCCTAGGACAGGGGTCAGCGGGCGGGGAGCTGTTTTTT. Translation: CASLGSLGQGSAGGELFF.

There are a few counts of this clone. The chain joins TRBV7-9 to TRBJ2-3; TRBD1 might be the D (6 bases). The CDR3 runs 14 residues. V shed 7 bases and J shed 8 bases, with 19 bases lying between them. From germline, CDR1 is SEHNR and CDR2 FQNEAQ (reference sequence). The CDR3 reads CASISSHPRGTQYF. The CDR3 DNA is TGTGCCAGCATTAGTTCTCATCCCAGGGGTACGCAGTATTTT.

This chain joins TRBV7-9 and TRBJ1-5, with D possibly being TRBD1 (6 bases). CDR1 is SEHNR and CDR2 is FQNEAQ in the germline V gene (reference sequence). V lost 0 bases, J lost 1 base, and 7 bases lay in between. The CDR3 contains 15 residues. The CDR3 DNA follows: TGTGCCAGCAGCTTAGCAGGGGGAAGCAATCAGCCCCAGCATTTT. Translating gives CASSLAGGSNQPQHF.

This sequence joins TRBV30 and TRBJ1-1; D is perhaps TRBD1 (6 bases). Germline V lookup: CDR1 GTSNPN, CDR2 SVGIG (reference sequence). The CDR3 is 16 residues long. With 3 bases removed from V and 4 bases from J, the gap between germline ends came to 21 bases. CDR3 coding DNA: TGTGCCTGGAGCCCCCAGATACAGGGCGCGGTCACTGAAGCTTTCTTT. It is translated as CAWSPQIQGAVTEAFF.

V usage is TRBV5-1 and J usage is TRBJ2-7; possible D gene TRBD1, 6 bases. The V gene's germline CDR1 is SGHRS and CDR2 YFSETQ. This CDR3 is built from 13 residues. Trimming took 2 bases from V and 7 from J, leaving 13 bases between them. The CDR3 reads CASSFGQPREQYF. In DNA, the CDR3 is TGCGCCAGCAGCTTTGGACAGCCGCGGGAGCAGTACTTC.

The chain links TRBV18 to TRBJ2-1; tentative D call: TRBD2 (7 bases). CDR1 is KGHSH, CDR2 LQKENI, per germline. The CDR3 loop spans 13 amino acids. V was cut by 3 bases and J by 10 bases, with 13 bases left in between. The CDR3 DNA is TGTGCCAGCTCACCCCACCGGGGGGCGGAGCAGTTCTTC. Amino acids: CASSPHRGAEQFF.

V and J are TRBV7-8 and TRBJ1-2, with 7 bases fitting TRBD1. The V segment lost 5 bases and the J segment 0 bases; nucleotides outside the gene matches: 6. This CDR3 contains 15 residues. Germline V gene lookup returns CDR1 SGHVS and CDR2 FQNEAQ. CDR3 nucleotides: TGTGCCAGCAGCACCCGACAGGGAGCTAACTATGGCTACACCTTC. Amino acid sequence: CASSTRQGANYGYTF.

The rearrangement links TRBV13 to TRBJ2-7, with 9 bases fitting TRBD2. From germline, CDR1 is PRHDT and CDR2 FYEKMQ (reference sequence). J lost 4 bases, V lost 4 bases, and 8 bases had no gene match. CDR3 size: 15 residues. In nucleotides, the CDR3 is TGTGCCAGCAGCTCCATAGCGGGAGCGGTATACGAGCAGTACGTC. It specifies CASSSIAGAVYEQYV.

This chain joins TRBV7-2 and TRBJ1-4, with 8 bases aligning to TRBD1. The CDR3 loop spans 16 amino acids. With 0 bases clipped from V and 5 bases from J, the junction kept 5 bases outside the gene matches. Germline V gene sequence: CDR1 SGHTA, CDR2 FQGNSA. DNA of the CDR3: TGTGCCAGCAGCTTAGCCCCGACAGGGGCGAATGAAAAACTGTTTTTT. Its translation: CASSLAPTGANEKLFF.

The rearrangement uses TRBV6-5 and TRBJ2-5, with D possibly TRBD2 on 5 matching bases. The tail of the sequence fits TRBJ2-7 better, so the J call may be wrong. CDR1 and CDR2 from the germline V gene are MNHEY and SVGAGI. There are 11 residues in the CDR3. CDR3 in amino acids: CASSGLDEQYF. CDR3 DNA: TGTGCCAGCAGTGGACTGGACGAGCAGTACTTC.